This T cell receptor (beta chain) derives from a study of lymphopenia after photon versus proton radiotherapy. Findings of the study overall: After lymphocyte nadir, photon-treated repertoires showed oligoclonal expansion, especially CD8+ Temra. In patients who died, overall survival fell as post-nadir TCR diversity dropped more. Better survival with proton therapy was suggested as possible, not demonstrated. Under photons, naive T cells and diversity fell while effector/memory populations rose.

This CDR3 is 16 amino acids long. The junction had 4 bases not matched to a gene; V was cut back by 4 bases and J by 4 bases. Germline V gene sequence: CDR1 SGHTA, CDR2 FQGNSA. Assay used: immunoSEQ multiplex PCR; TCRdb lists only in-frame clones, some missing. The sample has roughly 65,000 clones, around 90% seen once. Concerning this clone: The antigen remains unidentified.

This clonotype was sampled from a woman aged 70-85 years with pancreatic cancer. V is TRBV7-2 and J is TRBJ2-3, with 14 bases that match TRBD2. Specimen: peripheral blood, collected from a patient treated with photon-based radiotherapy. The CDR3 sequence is CASSYPGLAGADTQYF. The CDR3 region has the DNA TGTGCCAGCAGCTACCCGGGACTAGCGGGAGCAGATACGCAGTATTTT.